The T cell receptor (beta chain) under discussion was sequenced for a study of T cells in Graves' hyperthyroidism and ophthalmopathy. Duration under 3 months, a NOSPECS grade of at least 4, and a Clinical Activity Score of at least 3 characterized the ophthalmopathy patients. Orbital computed tomography and thyroid ultrasound, together with serum TRAb and thyroxine and clinical symptoms, were used for diagnoses. Fresh peripheral blood, roughly 10 ml, was the source of the PBMCs. This clonotype has ten or more counts. The investigators amplified TCR beta CDR3 regions from RNA transcripts. TCR CDR3 underwent first-round RT-PCR with the HTBI primer set. In TCRdb, the multiplex PCR reads were re-called with MiXCR into one record per CDR3 protein. The table shows roughly 250,000 distinct CDR3 sequences, with roughly 17% occurring only once. This CDR3 comprises 15 residues. V lost 2 bases and J lost 7; bases outside the gene matches: 7. Germline V CDR1 and CDR2: DFQATT, SNEGSKA (reference sequence).

The V call is TRBV20-1, the J call TRBJ2-1; 11 bases fit TRBD2. Sequencing was performed on blood. The TCR sequence derives from a woman between 18 and 29 years old with Graves' ophthalmopathy. The CDR3 DNA reads as TGCAGTGCTAGACTCACTAGCGGGAGCGAGAATGAGCAGTTCTTC. It codes for CSARLTSGSENEQFF.